These T cell receptor beta chains were read from a single sample in a study of OX40 agonist ivuxolimab in advanced cancers. Assay used: immunoSEQ multiplex PCR; TCRdb lists only in-frame clones, some missing. Counted here are about 76,000 clones, approximately 86% occurring once; the ten biggest clones make up 2.5% to 3%. Sequenced material: CD4+ or CD8+ T cells sorted from blood, taken in a trial of the OX40 agonist ivuxolimab. The receptors stem from an adult with an advanced solid tumor such as melanoma, head and neck, liver or kidney cancer. Both conserved end residues are part of each CDR3. The order of the fields is V gene, D gene, J gene, clone size, CDR3 protein, CDR3 DNA. A D gene is named only where the DNA matches it firmly. Some rows mark clone size as missing; the rest say once, few, many or name a class of expanded clone.

>TRBV15|-|TRBJ2-1|-
CATSRLGSGRDEQFF
TGTGCCACCAGCAGGTTAGGATCAGGTAGGGATGAGCAGTTCTTC
>TRBV7-6|TRBD1|TRBJ2-1|few
CASSFPGTGANEQFF
TGTGCCAGCAGCTTTCCCGGGACAGGGGCGAATGAGCAGTTCTTC
>TRBV7-3|TRBD1|TRBJ2-3|-
CASSKYPGQKSTDTQYF
TGTGCCAGCAGCAAATACCCGGGACAGAAAAGCACAGATACGCAGTATTTT
>TRBV7-3|TRBD1|TRBJ2-2|-
CASSLRGTGDTGELFF
TGTGCCAGCAGCTTGAGGGGGACAGGCGACACCGGGGAGCTGTTTTTT
>TRBV7-9|TRBD1|TRBJ1-1|-
CASSLATGLNTEAFF
TGTGCCAGCAGCCTGGCGACAGGGTTGAACACTGAAGCTTTCTTT
>TRBV6-6|TRBD2|TRBJ2-2|-
CASRGLAGGETGELFF
TGTGCCAGCAGGGGACTAGCGGGGGGGGAAACCGGGGAGCTGTTTTTT
>TRBV10-1|-|TRBJ2-1|once
CASSKSTTGKARSSYNEQFF
TGCGCCAGCAGTAAGAGTACAACAGGGAAAGCCAGGAGCTCCTACAATGAGCAGTTCTTC
>TRBV2|TRBD1|TRBJ2-4|-
CASGTGGNIQYF
TGTGCCAGCGGGACAGGAGGGAACATTCAGTACTTC
>TRBV7-3|-|TRBJ2-7|-
CASSLGRSPAEQYF
TGTGCCAGCAGCTTAGGTAGGTCGCCAGCCGAGCAGTACTTC
>TRBV28|-|TRBJ1-1|-
CASSSGYGRANTEAFF
TGTGCCAGCAGTTCCGGCTACGGCAGGGCGAACACTGAAGCTTTCTTT
>TRBV6-1|-|TRBJ2-2|-
CASTMVERRTGELFF
TGTGCCAGCACCATGGTTGAGCGACGGACCGGGGAGCTGTTTTTT
>TRBV5-4|-|TRBJ1-2|-
CASSLVGYGYTF
TGTGCCAGCAGCTTGGTCGGGTATGGCTACACCTTC
>TRBV28|-|TRBJ1-1|-
CATRTPGRTEAFF
TGTGCCACGCGAACCCCCGGGAGGACTGAAGCTTTCTTT
>TRBV18|-|TRBJ1-1|many
CASSPGSDTEAFF
TGTGCCAGCTCCCCCGGTAGTGACACTGAAGCTTTCTTT
>TRBV19|-|TRBJ1-2|many
CASSVRQNINYGYTF
TGTGCCAGTAGTGTCAGACAGAATATTAACTATGGCTACACCTTC
>TRBV11-2|-|TRBJ2-3|-
CASSLSGVADTQYF
TGTGCCAGCAGCTTATCAGGGGTGGCGGATACGCAGTATTTT